This passage covers 30 T cell receptor beta chains from one sample sequenced in a study of human T cells and chemical hapten exposure. Time point here: pre-sensitization, week 0. Regarding treatment: therapeutic diphenylcyclopropenone sensitization with weekly scalp DPC. TCRdb recomputed calls from the RACE reads with MiXCR, one row per CDR3 protein. Of fewer than 300,000 distinct CDR3 sequences in the sample, approximately 8% were seen once. The specimen was whole blood, collected in connection with sensitization to the hapten diphenylcyclopropenone (DPC). The origin of the receptors is a man aged 18 to 29 with alopecia areata. Some clones in this sample may be carry-over from other donors' samples.

This chain links TRBV9 with TRBJ2-2, with D possibly called TRBD1 or TRBD2 (5 bases each). Trimming took off 3 bases at V and 1 base at J, with 16 bases between the two ends. CDR1 is SGDLS, CDR2 YYNGEE, per germline. CDR3 size: 17 residues. DNA of the CDR3: TGTGCCAGCAGCGGGAGGACCGGGACCCAGAACACCGGGGAGCTGTTTTTT. As protein: CASSGRTGTQNTGELFF.

This chain links TRBV12-3 or TRBV12-4 with TRBJ2-5; 9 positions agree with TRBD1. CDR3 size: 15 residues. Unmatched junction bases numbered 16, after V lost 4 bases and J lost 13 bases. CDR3 sequence: CASSYLDRGSSRSYF. CDR3 coding DNA: TGTGCCAGCAGTTACCTCGACAGGGGGTCTTCCCGCTCGTACTTC.

This clonotype was recorded a few times. This chain connects TRBV4-2 to TRBJ2-7; 12 bases are a match to TRBD1. CDR1 is LGHNA, CDR2 YNFKEQ, per germline. J was trimmed by 3 bases and V by 4 bases; bases with no gene match: 13. The CDR3 runs 18 residues. The CDR3 DNA reads TGTGCCAGCAGCCCCGGGGACAGGGGGCGACGATTCGTCTACGAGCAGTACTTC. It yields the protein CASSPGDRGRRFVYEQYF.

The rearrangement joins TRBV4-1 to TRBJ2-5; 7 bases are a match to TRBD1. V lost 1 base, J lost 3 bases, and 17 bases stayed unmatched. This CDR3 is 19 amino acids long. Germline V gives CDR1 MGHRA, CDR2 YSYEKL. The CDR3: CASSQVWTVDRAVKETQYF. The CDR3 bases are TGCGCCAGCAGCCAAGTATGGACCGTAGACAGGGCCGTAAAAGAGACCCAGTACTTC.

This clonotype has ten or more counts. This chain joins TRBV4-2 and TRBJ1-4; maybe TRBD1 (6 bases). The CDR3 covers 17 residues. Germline-derived CDR1 and CDR2 are LGHNA and YNFKEQ. V was cut by 0 bases and J by 4 bases, with 15 bases left in between. DNA of the CDR3: TGTGCCAGCAGCCAAGAGGGGGGCCGGGCTTATAATGAAAAACTGTTTTTT. Its translation: CASSQEGGRAYNEKLFF.

This clonotype was recorded a few times. V is TRBV27 and J is TRBJ2-1; TRBD2 matches 10 bases. CDR1 and CDR2 from the germline V gene are MNHEY and SMNVEV (reference sequence). The CDR3 sequence is 14 residues long. V lost 8 bases and J lost 7; bases outside the gene matches: 8. CDR3 in amino acids: CASYPLAGVNEQFF. The CDR3 DNA reads as TGTGCCAGCTATCCCCTAGCGGGGGTGAATGAGCAGTTCTTC.

This clonotype was counted many times. The chain joins TRBV29-1 to TRBJ1-1; D is possibly TRBD1 (6 bases). V dropped 2 bases and J dropped 0 bases, with 10 bases sitting between them. Germline V lookup: CDR1 SQVTM, CDR2 ANQGSEA. The CDR3 sequence is 14 residues long. CDR3 DNA sequence: TGCAGCGTTGAACGGACAGTTATGAACACTGAAGCTTTCTTT. Translating it yields CSVERTVMNTEAFF.

The V gene is TRBV7-9, the J gene TRBJ1-2; perhaps TRBD1 as D (5 bases). The germline V gene encodes CDR1 SEHNR and CDR2 FQNEAQ (reference sequence). The ends were cut back, 5 bases at V and 5 bases at J, with 21 bases in the middle. This CDR3 has 16 residues. The CDR3 bases are TGTGCCAGCAGCAGCCGACAAGGGGAGGCTTGGTATGGCTACACCTTC. It codes for CASSSRQGEAWYGYTF.

This chain uses TRBV6-6 with TRBJ2-3, with a tentative D call TRBD1 (6 bases). The germline V gene encodes CDR1 MNHNY and CDR2 SVGAGI (reference sequence). The V end was cut by 2 bases, the J end by 1 base, with 10 bases between. The CDR3 loop spans 15 amino acids. This CDR3 reads CASSYGGPRTDTQYF. The CDR3 bases are TGTGCCAGCAGTTACGGGGGCCCTCGCACAGATACGCAGTATTTT.

This clonotype was detected ten times or more. The rearrangement uses TRBV19 and TRBJ1-5; 9 bases line up with TRBD1. The CDR3 consists of 18 residues. Germline-derived CDR1 and CDR2 are LNHDA and SQIVND (reference sequence). After removal of 4 bases from V and 0 bases from J, the junction contained 10 bases not matched to a gene. The CDR3 sequence: CASSTPRDRVYSNQPQHF. Written as DNA, the CDR3 is TGTGCCAGTAGTACCCCCCGGGACAGGGTATATAGCAATCAGCCCCAGCATTTT.

This clonotype was observed a few times. The chain links TRBV12-3 or TRBV12-4 to TRBJ1-2; D uncertain. Trimming took 3 bases from V and 4 from J, leaving 12 bases between them. The CDR3 is 14 residues long. The DNA of the CDR3 is TGTGCCAGCAGTTTCACGGAGATGGCCTATGGCTACACCTTC. Its protein product is CASSFTEMAYGYTF.

The chain is built from TRBV7-8 and TRBJ1-2; 7 bases align to TRBD1. Unmatched junction bases numbered 3, after V lost 0 bases and J lost 2 bases. The CDR3 runs to 15 residues. Germline V gives CDR1 SGHVS, CDR2 FQNEAQ. Here the CDR3 DNA reads TGTGCCAGCAGCTTAGCGGGACAGCTAAACTATGGCTACACCTTC. Translated, it gives CASSLAGQLNYGYTF.

This clonotype was detected many times. This sequence joins TRBV27 and TRBJ1-6; D is unclear. The V gene's germline CDR1 is MNHEY and CDR2 SMNVEV (reference sequence). V lost 7 bases to trimming and J lost 0 bases, with 13 bases between them. This CDR3 is built from 16 residues. CDR3 in amino acids: CASTYIGSSYNSPLHF. CDR3 bases: TGTGCCAGCACTTACATTGGGAGCTCCTATAATTCACCCCTCCACTTT.

This clonotype appeared many times. The chain employs TRBV5-1 and TRBJ1-2; unclear D gene. The CDR3 consists of 12 residues. Trimming took 1 base from V and 2 from J, leaving 3 bases between them. Per germline, CDR1 SGHRS and CDR2 YFSETQ. This CDR3 reads CASSLQNYGYTF. In DNA, the CDR3 is TGCGCCAGCAGCTTGCAGAACTATGGCTACACCTTC.

In DNA, the CDR3 is TGTGCCAGCAGTTATACCGGACTCTTATCGGGGGGCTACGAGCAGTACGTC. It specifies CASSYTGLLSGGYEQYV. The genes are TRBV6-2 or TRBV6-3 and TRBJ2-7; TRBD2 matches at 7 bases. Germline V gene data show CDR1 as MNHEY and CDR2 as SVGEGT. V was pared by 3 bases and J by 3 bases, with 14 bases of the junction left unmatched. CDR3 length: 17 amino acids.

This clonotype was counted many times. This chain joins TRBV29-1 and TRBJ2-1; the D gene is possibly TRBD1 (6 bases). Trimming cost V 1 base and J 2 bases, with 9 bases left between them. CDR3 length: 14 amino acids. Germline lookup yields CDR1 SQVTM and CDR2 ANQGSEA. CDR3: CSVEVGGAYNEQFF. In DNA form, the CDR3 reads TGCAGCGTTGAAGTTGGGGGCGCCTACAATGAGCAGTTCTTC.

The J gene is TRBJ1-1, the V gene TRBV12-3 or TRBV12-4; 7 positions agree with TRBD1. Trimming took 5 bases from V and 6 from J; bases not matched to a gene: 6. The CDR3 runs to 13 residues. The CDR3 DNA reads TGTGCCAGCAGTCCGGACAGGCGCGCTGAAGCTTTCTTT. Translated: CASSPDRRAEAFF.

This chain uses TRBV6-2 or TRBV6-3 with TRBJ2-7; 10 nucleotides line up with TRBD2. Looked up from germline, CDR1 is MNHEY and CDR2 is SVGEGT. The V segment lost 10 bases and the J segment 0 bases; nucleotides outside the gene matches: 6. The CDR3 runs to 14 residues. The CDR3 DNA follows: TGTGCCACCCGCCCTAGCGGGAGCTCCTACGAGCAGTACGTC. It yields the protein CATRPSGSSYEQYV.

This clonotype occurred a few times. V and J are TRBV12-3 or TRBV12-4 and TRBJ2-3; D unclear. The CDR3 loop spans 11 amino acids. Trimming removed 10 bases at V and 5 bases at J, with 10 bases between. CDR3 nucleotides: TGTGCCAACTCCCGACTAGATACGCAGTATTTT. Its protein product is CANSRLDTQYF.

This clonotype was counted only a few times. V usage is TRBV28 and J usage is TRBJ2-3; the match to TRBD2 covers 9 bases. J gave up 3 bases and V 10 bases, and 8 bases lay outside the gene matches. The CDR3 is made up of 14 amino acids. In germline, CDR1 is MDHEN, CDR2 SYDVKM. The CDR3 DNA reads as TGTGCCACAGCGGGTAGCGGGGGTACAGATACGCAGTATTTT. It yields the protein CATAGSGGTDTQYF.

This clonotype showed up many times. The V gene is TRBV3-1, the J gene TRBJ1-1; D is possibly TRBD1 (6 bases). The CDR3 runs to 14 residues. Germline-derived CDR1 and CDR2 are LGHDT and YNNKEL (reference sequence). With 3 bases removed from V and 1 base from J, the gap between germline ends came to 9 bases. In DNA, the CDR3 is TGTGCCAGCAGCCAGGGACACCCGAACACTGAAGCTTTCTTT. This sequence encodes CASSQGHPNTEAFF. The variable domain in full, completed from reference TRBV3-1 and TRBJ1-1, reads DTAVSQTPKYLVTQMGNDKSIKCEQNLGHDTMYWYKQDSKKFLKIMFSYNNKELIINETVPNRFSPKSPDKAHLNLHINSLELGDSAVYFCASSQGHPNTEAFFGQGTRLTVV.

This chain links TRBV20-1 with TRBJ1-1; possibly TRBD1 for D (5 bases). Germline V lookup: CDR1 DFQATT, CDR2 SNEGSKA (reference sequence). The ends were cut back, 5 bases at V and 8 bases at J, with 15 bases in the middle. The CDR3 loop spans 12 amino acids. Here the CDR3 reads CSAQQGEVEAFF. DNA of the CDR3: TGCAGTGCTCAGCAGGGTGAGGTGGAAGCTTTCTTT.

This clonotype was counted many times. This chain links TRBV6-6 with TRBJ1-2; tentatively, D is TRBD1 (6 bases). The CDR3 consists of 14 residues. V lost 3 bases, J lost 4 bases, and 12 bases lay in between. Germline assignment: CDR1 MNHNY and CDR2 SVGAGI (reference sequence). The CDR3 loop is CASSYQGSGYGYTF. The CDR3 nucleotides read TGTGCCAGCAGTTATCAGGGGTCGGGCTATGGCTACACCTTC.

This clonotype was picked up a small number of times. This chain uses TRBV9 with TRBJ1-2; no clear D. The V end lost 4 bases, the J end lost 5 bases, and 15 bases lay between the germline ends. Germline V gene sequence: CDR1 SGDLS, CDR2 YYNGEE. The CDR3 is made up of 14 amino acids. CDR3 in amino acids: CASSRATEKYGYTF. As DNA, the CDR3 is TGTGCCAGCAGCAGAGCGACCGAGAAGTATGGCTACACCTTC.

About this clonotype: A read error may be the cause here, since a much bigger clone is one base away. The CDR3 here is CASSPAGTRMGLAKNIQYF. The CDR3 region has the DNA TGTGCCAGCAGTCCCGCCGGGACAAGGATGGGACTAGCCAAAAACATTCAGTACTTC. V gene TRBV28 combines with J gene TRBJ2-4; D tentatively fits TRBD1 or TRBD2 (6 bases each). The CDR3 sequence is 19 residues long. Trimming stripped 5 bases from V and 0 bases from J, with 23 bases between. Germline-derived CDR1 and CDR2 are MDHEN and SYDVKM. The complete variable domain, with remaining parts taken from reference TRBV28 and TRBJ2-4, reads DVKVTQSSRYLVKRTGEKVFLECVQDMDHENMFWYRQDPGLGLRLIYFSYDVKMKEKGDIPEGYSVSREKKERFSLILESASTNQTSMYLCASSPAGTRMGLAKNIQYFGAGTRLSVL.

For the CDR3, the DNA is TGCAGTGCTAGACCGACGACTAGCGGCGAACGATACGAGCAGTACTTC. This translates into CSARPTTSGERYEQYF. The chain employs TRBV20-1 and TRBJ2-7, with 9 bases that match TRBD2. The CDR3 consists of 16 residues. V shed 2 bases, J shed 4 bases, and the junction held 12 bases outside the gene matches. The germline CDR1 and CDR2 sequences are DFQATT and SNEGSKA (reference sequence).

Many counts were recorded for this clonotype. This chain connects TRBV12-3 or TRBV12-4 to TRBJ1-2; a possible D gene is TRBD1 (5 bases). Trimming cost V 5 bases and J 8 bases, with 18 bases left between them. The CDR3 contains 14 residues. CDR3 residues: CASSPRRGVGGYTF. CDR3 nucleotide sequence: TGTGCCAGCAGTCCACGAAGGGGCGTTGGCGGCTACACCTTC.

J is TRBJ1-5 and V is TRBV5-1; 7 nucleotides agree with TRBD1. The germline V gene has CDR1 SGHRS and CDR2 YFSETQ. CDR3 length: 17 residues. The V segment lost 7 bases and the J segment 0 bases; nucleotides outside the gene matches: 13. CDR3 amino acids: CASRQDRRRDSNQPQHF. CDR3 bases: TGCGCCAGCCGTCAGGACAGGCGACGGGATAGCAATCAGCCCCAGCATTTT.

Ten or more counts support this clonotype. The CDR3 DNA is TGTGCCAGCAGCCCAGACAGCACTTTCACGCAGTATTTT. Translation: CASSPDSTFTQYF. The gene calls are TRBV7-9 and TRBJ2-3; D might be TRBD1 (5 bases). The CDR3 contains 13 residues. V was clipped by 5 bases and J by 9 bases, with 15 bases between them. From germline, CDR1 is SEHNR and CDR2 FQNEAQ (reference sequence).

The chain's CDR3 is CASSTLTYGYTF. The CDR3 DNA reads as TGTGCCAGCAGCACCCTCACCTATGGCTACACCTTC. The chain has TRBV9 and TRBJ1-2; D gene ambiguous. The CDR3 extends over 12 amino acids. Per germline, CDR1 SGDLS and CDR2 YYNGEE. V lost 4 bases, J lost 4 bases, and 8 bases lay in between.